One sample yielded the 29 T cell receptor beta chains listed below, sequenced in a study of cytomegalovirus exposure and HLA in healthy donors. PCR primers comprised 60 Vbeta and 13 Jbeta primers. The assay was immunoSEQ multiplex PCR, and TCRdb's table has in-frame clones only and misses some. The table includes about 180,000 clones, 75% detected once. The specimen sequenced was PBMCs. Receptor source: a male donor in good health and CMV-seronegative.

The J gene is TRBJ1-3, the V gene TRBV6-1, with D possibly matching TRBD1 (5 bases). CDR1 MNHNS and CDR2 SASEGT come from the germline V gene. This CDR3 region has 14 residues. Trimming pared 6 bases from V and 0 bases from J, leaving 9 bases between. CDR3 amino acids: CASSSGFSGNTIYF. In DNA, the CDR3 is TGTGCCAGCAGCTCAGGGTTCTCTGGAAACACCATATATTTT.

V gene TRBV5-1 combines with J gene TRBJ2-7; D is perhaps TRBD2 (6 bases). Germline V gene lookup returns CDR1 SGHRS and CDR2 YFSETQ. Trimming cost V 3 bases and J 5 bases, with 18 bases left between them. CDR3 length: 15 amino acids. DNA for the CDR3: TGCGCCAGCAGCTGGGGGACTTTCCAAGGCGACGAGCAGTACTTC. Protein product: CASSWGTFQGDEQYF.

The chain links TRBV5-1 to TRBJ1-5; 7 bases agree with TRBD1. The CDR3 covers 15 residues. Germline-derived CDR1 and CDR2 are SGHRS and YFSETQ. The V segment lost 5 bases and the J segment 0 bases; nucleotides outside the gene matches: 5. The CDR3 is CASRRDSDSNQPQHF. DNA of the CDR3: TGCGCCAGCAGACGGGACAGTGATAGCAATCAGCCCCAGCATTTT.

Here the CDR3 reads CASSEASRGGQPQHF. CDR3 sequence (DNA): TGTGCCAGCAGTGAAGCCTCCAGGGGTGGGCAGCCCCAGCATTTT. This chain connects TRBV6-1 to TRBJ1-5, with a tentative D call TRBD1 (6 bases). Between the trimmed V and J ends, which lost 0 bases and 7 bases, there was a span of 13 bases. Germline lookup yields CDR1 MNHNS and CDR2 SASEGT. There are 15 residues in the CDR3.

The chain links TRBV6-5 to TRBJ1-5; 8 positions agree with TRBD1. This CDR3 has 14 amino acids. Germline V gives CDR1 MNHEY, CDR2 SVGAGI. The junction had 5 bases not matched to a gene; V was cut back by 5 bases and J by 5 bases. CDR3 region: CASSPQGAYQPQHF. CDR3 coding DNA: TGTGCCAGCAGTCCTCAGGGGGCGTATCAGCCCCAGCATTTT.

The chain links TRBV28 to TRBJ2-1, with 11 bases matching TRBD2. Germline values: CDR1 MDHEN, CDR2 SYDVKM. V was clipped by 4 bases and J by 7 bases; unmatched bases: 6. This CDR3 contains 15 residues. CDR3 residues: CASSSLAGDRNEQFF. In DNA, the CDR3 is TGTGCCAGCAGTTCACTAGCGGGAGATCGGAATGAGCAGTTCTTC.

The gene calls are TRBV6-5 and TRBJ1-1; D is uncertain. Trimming removed 6 bases at V and 0 bases at J, with 11 bases between. There are 14 residues in the CDR3. Germline CDR1 reads MNHEY; CDR2 reads SVGAGI. In nucleotides, the CDR3 is TGTGCCAGCAGCCCAGGCAGTGTGAACACTGAAGCTTTCTTT. Protein product: CASSPGSVNTEAFF.

This chain joins TRBV19 and TRBJ2-2; TRBD2 agrees at 12 bases. The V and J ends lost 6 bases and 1 base, in that order; junction bases with no gene match: 9. The CDR3 is made up of 18 amino acids. Germline V gene data show CDR1 as LNHDA and CDR2 as SQIVND (reference sequence). The CDR3 loop reads CASRGFGLAGLNTGELFF. Here the CDR3 DNA reads TGTGCCAGTAGGGGATTCGGACTAGCGGGGCTGAACACCGGGGAGCTGTTTTTT.

The rearrangement uses TRBV6-1 and TRBJ2-3; D is undetermined. V was cut by 6 bases and J by 4 bases, with 5 bases left in between. This CDR3 contains 11 residues. The V gene's germline CDR1 is MNHNS and CDR2 SASEGT. For the CDR3, the DNA is TGTGCCAGCAGATATTCAGATACGCAGTATTTT. It translates to CASRYSDTQYF.

This clone came up once. V gene TRBV7-2 combines with J gene TRBJ1-1; 7 bases align to TRBD1. V dropped 4 bases and J dropped 4; count of bases not matched to a gene: 6. The CDR3 sequence is 14 residues long. Per germline, CDR1 SGHTA and CDR2 FQGNSA. CDR3 region: CASSSRGTGTEAFF. The CDR3 bases are TGTGCCAGCAGCTCCAGGGGGACGGGCACTGAAGCTTTCTTT.

CDR3 nucleotide sequence: TGTGCCAGCAGCTTGGGCGGACAGGGGGCGATCGAGCAGTACTTC. Translated: CASSLGGQGAIEQYF. This chain connects TRBV5-4 to TRBJ2-7; TRBD1 aligns across 11 bases. The CDR3 covers 15 residues. Trimming removed 0 bases from V and 6 bases from J; junction bases left unmatched: 5. CDR1 and CDR2 from the germline V gene are SGHNT and YYREEE (reference sequence).

The chain uses TRBV6-4 and TRBJ2-3; 8 nucleotides line up with TRBD2. Looked up from germline, CDR1 is MRHNA and CDR2 is SNTAGT. This CDR3 is 16 amino acids long. The J segment lost 1 base and the V segment lost 2 bases, leaving 5 bases of the junction unmatched. CDR3 in amino acids: CASSDDGGAGTDTQYF. The DNA for the CDR3 is TGTGCCAGCAGTGACGACGGGGGGGCCGGCACAGATACGCAGTATTTT.

The J gene is TRBJ1-1, the V gene TRBV28, with D perhaps matching TRBD1 (6 bases). The germline V gene encodes CDR1 MDHEN and CDR2 SYDVKM. Trimming left V 5 bases short and J 11 bases short, with 15 bases between. CDR3 length equals 12 residues. CDR3 sequence reads: CASSVGGRLAFF. CDR3 nucleotides: TGTGCCAGCAGTGTAGGGGGACGCTTGGCTTTCTTT.

This clone was counted a few times. The chain recombines TRBV27 with TRBJ1-1; the match to TRBD1 covers 8 bases. The trim removed 4 bases at V and 4 bases at J, leaving 17 bases unmatched. The CDR3 covers 18 residues. CDR1 is MNHEY, CDR2 SMNVEV, per germline (reference sequence). The CDR3 reads CASSSYQRTGTRVTEAFF. The CDR3 bases are TGTGCCAGCAGTTCCTACCAGCGGACAGGGACGCGGGTCACTGAAGCTTTCTTT.

V usage is TRBV7-6 and J usage is TRBJ2-1, with 10 bases lining up with TRBD2. V was clipped by 0 bases and J by 8 bases; unmatched bases: 4. CDR3 length: 15 amino acids. From germline, CDR1 is SGHVS and CDR2 FNYEAQ. In DNA, the CDR3 is TGTGCCAGCAGCTTAGCGGCTAGCGGGAGTTATGAGCAGTTCTTC. This translates into CASSLAASGSYEQFF.

This clone was observed a single time. J is TRBJ1-5 and V is TRBV30; TRBD1 might be the D (5 bases). The CDR3 spans 15 residues. V was pared by 0 bases and J by 7 bases, with 16 bases between. CDR1 GTSNPN and CDR2 SVGIG come from the germline V gene (reference sequence). In DNA, the CDR3 is TGTGCCTGGAGTGTAAGCCCCCTAGGGGCGCAGCCCCAGCATTTT. Protein: CAWSVSPLGAQPQHF.

The table lists this clone with a few counts. This rearrangement joins TRBV19 to TRBJ2-1, with 9 bases lining up with TRBD2. CDR3 size: 15 residues. Germline V CDR1 and CDR2: LNHDA, SQIVND (reference sequence). The V segment lost 3 bases and the J segment 7 bases; nucleotides outside the gene matches: 7. In nucleotides, the CDR3 is TGTGCCAGTAGTATGGGCTTGGGACTAGCAAATGAGCAGTTCTTC. Translation gives CASSMGLGLANEQFF.

With respect to this clone: This CDR3 is also generated by other DNA sequences in the sample. This sequence joins TRBV9 and TRBJ2-7, with 8 bases matching TRBD1. Per the germline V gene, CDR1 is SGDLS and CDR2 is YYNGEE. The CDR3 sequence is 14 residues long. After removal of 0 bases from V and 6 bases from J, the junction contained 5 bases not matched to a gene. CDR3 loop: CASSVGGTGGEQYF. CDR3 sequence (DNA): TGTGCCAGCAGCGTAGGAGGGACAGGAGGCGAGCAGTACTTC.

In this sample, this clone turned up a few times. The rearrangement links TRBV30 to TRBJ2-7; D may be TRBD2 (7 bases). V gave up 5 bases and J gave up 2 bases, with 13 bases separating them. The CDR3 runs to 13 residues. Germline V lookup: CDR1 GTSNPN, CDR2 SVGIG (reference sequence). CDR3 amino acids: CAWSQGGPYEQYF. The CDR3 DNA is TGTGCCTGGTCACAGGGAGGGCCCTACGAGCAGTACTTC.

This rearrangement joins TRBV28 to TRBJ2-1, with TRBD2 matching 10 bases. The V gene end was trimmed by 6 bases and the J gene end by 7 bases; junction bases not matched to a gene: 24. The CDR3 runs to 20 residues. In germline, CDR1 is MDHEN, CDR2 SYDVKM. DNA of the CDR3: TGTGCCAGCAGCCCATCTCGAAGCGGGAGGGCTTTTGGGTTTCAAAATGAGCAGTTCTTC. This encodes CASSPSRSGRAFGFQNEQFF.

A single count supports this clone. This chain joins TRBV6-6 and TRBJ1-5, with D hard to call. Germline V gene data show CDR1 as MNHNY and CDR2 as SVGAGI (reference sequence). The CDR3 consists of 13 residues. V dropped 6 bases and J dropped 0 bases, with 6 bases sitting between them. This chain's CDR3 is CASRRDSNQPQHF. CDR3 coding DNA: TGTGCCAGCAGGCGGGATAGCAATCAGCCCCAGCATTTT.

The DNA of the CDR3 is TGTGCCAGTAGTACGCCACCTACCTACGAGCAGTACTTC. Translation: CASSTPPTYEQYF. The genes are TRBV19 and TRBJ2-7; D call uncertain. V lost 4 bases to trimming and J lost 2 bases, with 9 bases between them. CDR1 LNHDA and CDR2 SQIVND come from the germline V gene (reference sequence). This CDR3 region has 13 residues. The variable domain in full, with the rest retrieved from reference TRBV19 and TRBJ2-7, is DGGITQSPKYLFRKEGQNVTLSCEQNLNHDAMYWYRQDPGQGLRLIYYSQIVNDFQKGDIAEGYSVSREKKESFPLTVTSAQKNPTAFYLCASSTPPTYEQYFGPGTRLTVT.

The gene calls are TRBV11-2 and TRBJ2-1, with D uncertain. V was clipped by 1 base and J by 10 bases, with 11 bases between them. This CDR3 is 13 amino acids long. Germline CDR1 reads SGHAT; CDR2 reads FQNNGV. CDR3 bases: TGTGCCAGCAGCTTAGTTCCGTTGGGCGAGCAGTTCTTC. Protein product: CASSLVPLGEQFF.

This clone was found once. The sample holds other DNA sequences that translate to the same CDR3. This chain connects TRBV9 to TRBJ2-3; no clear D. The V gene's germline CDR1 is SGDLS and CDR2 YYNGEE. CDR3 size: 14 residues. Deletions cut 0 bases from V and 0 bases from J, with 5 bases between. CDR3 in amino acids: CASSVALSTDTQYF. The CDR3 DNA sequence: TGTGCCAGCAGCGTAGCTTTGAGCACAGATACGCAGTATTTT. Combining the CDR3 with reference TRBV9 and TRBJ2-3 gives the whole variable domain DSGVTQTPKHLITATGQRVTLRCSPRSGDLSVYWYQQSLDQGLQFLIQYYNGEERAKGNILERFSAQQFPDLHSELNLSSLELGDSALYFCASSVALSTDTQYFGPGTRLTVL.

Only a few counts were recorded for this clone. This sequence joins TRBV6-6 and TRBJ2-4; possible D gene TRBD1, 5 bases. The V gene's germline CDR1 is MNHNY and CDR2 SVGAGI (reference sequence). CDR3 length equals 15 residues. Trimming took off 2 bases at V and 0 bases at J, with 8 bases between the two ends. CDR3 sequence: CASSYAGRAKNIQYF. CDR3 DNA: TGTGCCAGCAGTTACGCAGGGCGAGCCAAAAACATTCAGTACTTC.

The chain has TRBV19 and TRBJ1-3, with TRBD1 as a possible D gene (6 bases). The CDR3 length is 15 residues. The germline V gene has CDR1 LNHDA and CDR2 SQIVND (reference sequence). V shed 5 bases and J shed 2 bases, with 13 bases lying between them. CDR3 nucleotide sequence: TGTGCCAGTAGTGTACAGGGTAGCACTGGAAACACCATATATTTT. This sequence encodes CASSVQGSTGNTIYF.

This chain uses TRBV19 with TRBJ1-5; no definite D call. CDR3 length: 15 amino acids. V lost 3 bases and J lost 2, with 11 bases in between. Germline assignment: CDR1 LNHDA and CDR2 SQIVND (reference sequence). DNA of the CDR3: TGTGCCAGTAGTATTCGAGGATGGGGCAATCAGCCCCAGCATTTT. Residues: CASSIRGWGNQPQHF.

This clone has a single count. The chain joins TRBV6-6 to TRBJ1-5; 10 bases match TRBD1. Germline-derived CDR1 and CDR2 are MNHNY and SVGAGI (reference sequence). V trimming: 6 bases; J trimming: 2 bases; junction bases outside the gene matches: 7. CDR3 size: 16 residues. CDR3 in DNA: TGTGCCAGCAGCCCCGCCGGGACAGGGGGCAATCAGCCCCAGCATTTT. It yields the protein CASSPAGTGGNQPQHF.

The chain uses TRBV7-2 and TRBJ1-1; D not resolved. The CDR3 extends over 15 amino acids. Trimming cost V 1 base and J 0 bases, with 9 bases left between them. Germline V gives CDR1 SGHTA, CDR2 FQGNSA. CDR3 in DNA: TGTGCCAGCAGCTTAGTGGCAGTTATGAACACTGAAGCTTTCTTT. Translation gives CASSLVAVMNTEAFF.